The source of this TCR beta chain is a study of T cell repertoires in cytomegalovirus infection. Trimming took 4 bases from V and 0 from J; bases not matched to a gene: 6. The germline V gene has CDR1 MGHRA and CDR2 YSYEKL. The CDR3 extends over 17 amino acids. Only one count was recorded for this clonotype. Its antigen is not identified. Via MiXCR, TCRdb re-called the reads, giving one row per CDR3 protein. This sample yields about 830,000 distinct CDR3 sequences, of which over 25% are seen a single time; around 11% belongs to the top ten. This sequence originates from a human donor in good health (CMV status not recorded). Some clones in this sample may be carry-over from other donors' samples. The chain is built from TRBV4-1 and TRBJ2-1, with TRBD2 identical over 10 bases. Sequencing was performed on cultured CD8+ T cells from PBMCs, taken from culture after CMV antigen stimulation. DNA of the CDR3: TGCGCCAGCAGCCCCAGGGCTAGCGGGGGCTCCTACAATGAGCAGTTCTTC. As protein: CASSPRASGGSYNEQFF.